One sample yielded the 27 T cell receptor beta chains listed below, sequenced in a study of T cell responses to AZD1222 COVID-19 vaccine. Data came from immunoSEQ multiplex PCR; TCRdb stores just in-frame clones and leaves some out. The repertoire holds more than 150,000 clones, with approximately 90% as singletons. The sample in question was peripheral blood, obtained on day 0 of AZD1222 vaccination. The receptor set was obtained from an adult in good health.

The chain recombines TRBV6-5 with TRBJ2-7; D gene ambiguous. V shed 2 bases and J shed 6 bases, with 11 bases lying between them. Germline V gene sequence: CDR1 MNHEY, CDR2 SVGAGI. This CDR3 has 13 residues. The CDR3 region has the DNA TGTGCCAGCAGTTACCCGCACACGGCCGAGCAGTACTTC. The encoded protein is CASSYPHTAEQYF.

The V gene is TRBV7-8, the J gene TRBJ2-2; D ambiguous. The CDR3 spans 14 residues. Germline values: CDR1 SGHVS, CDR2 FQNEAQ. Trimming stripped 3 bases from V and 6 bases from J, with 11 bases between. The CDR3 nucleotides are TGTGCCAGCAGCTTTTCCGTATTGTCCGGGGAGCTGTTTTTT. As protein: CASSFSVLSGELFF.

The chain couples TRBV27 to TRBJ1-6; D remains ambiguous. CDR3 size: 15 residues. Between the trimmed V and J ends, which lost 4 bases and 4 bases, there was a span of 11 bases. Germline assignment: CDR1 MNHEY and CDR2 SMNVEV (reference sequence). As DNA, the CDR3 is TGTGCCAGCAGTTCCCTCTCGGGGTATAATTCACCCCTCCACTTT. Translated, it gives CASSSLSGYNSPLHF.

This chain joins TRBV24-1 and TRBJ2-2, with D possibly TRBD2 on 6 matching bases. The V end was cut by 3 bases, the J end by 5 bases, with 12 bases between. CDR3 size: 15 residues. From germline, CDR1 is KGHDR and CDR2 SFDVKD. DNA of the CDR3: TGTGCCACCAGTGATCCCCGACTAGGTACCGGGGAGCTGTTTTTT. It encodes CATSDPRLGTGELFF.

V and J are TRBV6-6 and TRBJ2-7; 7 nucleotides line up with TRBD2. The V gene end was trimmed by 6 bases and the J gene end by 3 bases; junction bases not matched to a gene: 2. Germline V lookup: CDR1 MNHNY, CDR2 SVGAGI (reference sequence). The CDR3 runs 12 residues. The CDR3 is CASRGGVYEQYF. CDR3 sequence (DNA): TGTGCCAGCAGGGGGGGGGTCTACGAGCAGTACTTC.

V usage is TRBV19 and J usage is TRBJ2-7; TRBD1 or TRBD2 may be the D gene (5 bases each). Germline CDR1 and CDR2: LNHDA and SQIVND (reference sequence). Trimming stripped 2 bases from V and 5 bases from J, with 13 bases between. The CDR3 sequence is 14 residues long. CDR3 residues: CASSILQGRDEQYF. CDR3 coding DNA: TGTGCCAGTAGTATACTCCAGGGACGGGACGAGCAGTACTTC.

The chain links TRBV28 to TRBJ1-5; D is undetermined. Between the trimmed V and J ends, which lost 7 bases and 0 bases, there was a span of 4 bases. The germline V gene encodes CDR1 MDHEN and CDR2 SYDVKM. The CDR3 runs 12 residues. CDR3 DNA sequence: TGTGCCAGCATGTATAGCAATCAGCCCCAGCATTTT. As protein: CASMYSNQPQHF.

This clone has only one observation. J is TRBJ1-5 and V is TRBV30, with TRBD1 matching 9 bases. This CDR3 region has 17 residues. Germline CDR1 and CDR2: GTSNPN and SVGIG (reference sequence). V was clipped by 3 bases and J by 6 bases; unmatched bases: 15. CDR3 protein: CAWRHYGDRGKSQPQHF. The CDR3 coding sequence is TGTGCCTGGAGACACTACGGAGACAGGGGGAAAAGTCAGCCCCAGCATTTT.

The J gene is TRBJ1-4, the V gene TRBV4-1, with 7 bases matching TRBD1. V gave up 2 bases and J gave up 8 bases; unmatched junction bases: 8. Germline values: CDR1 MGHRA, CDR2 YSYEKL. This CDR3 has 15 residues. CDR3: CASSQPDRVPEKLFF. The CDR3 nucleotides read TGCGCCAGCAGCCAACCCGACAGGGTCCCCGAAAAACTGTTTTTT.

The chain joins TRBV29-1 to TRBJ1-2, with a possible D match to TRBD1 (6 bases). This CDR3 is 9 amino acids long. The ends were cut back, 6 bases at V and 9 bases at J, with 8 bases in the middle. The germline gives CDR1 SQVTM, CDR2 ANQGSEA. Written as DNA, the CDR3 is TGCAGCGTAGGGGACAGCTACACCTTC. It is translated as CSVGDSYTF. The variable domain in full, with the rest retrieved from reference TRBV29-1 and TRBJ1-2, is SAVISQKPSRDICQRGTSLTIQCQVDSQVTMMFWYRQQPGQSLTLIATANQGSEATYESGFVIDKFPISRPNLTFSTLTVSNMSPEDSSIYLCSVGDSYTFGSGTRLTVV.

This chain joins TRBV19 and TRBJ1-5; D perhaps matches TRBD1 (5 bases). Trimming pared 5 bases from V and 3 bases from J, leaving 14 bases between. CDR1 and CDR2 (germline): LNHDA, SQIVND (reference sequence). The length of the CDR3 is 15 residues. CDR3 residues: CASSGGPGFNQPQHF. The CDR3 DNA follows: TGTGCCAGTAGTGGAGGCCCAGGGTTCAATCAGCCCCAGCATTTT. The full variable domain, with the rest looked up from reference TRBV19 and TRBJ1-5, is DGGITQSPKYLFRKEGQNVTLSCEQNLNHDAMYWYRQDPGQGLRLIYYSQIVNDFQKGDIAEGYSVSREKKESFPLTVTSAQKNPTAFYLCASSGGPGFNQPQHFGDGTRLSIL.

CDR3 nucleotide sequence: TGTGCCAGCAGTAAAAATTCCCCGGGGGACCGGGCCTACGAGCAGTACTTC. Protein sequence: CASSKNSPGDRAYEQYF. V and J are TRBV25-1 and TRBJ2-7, with a tentative D call TRBD2 (6 bases). The CDR3 loop spans 17 amino acids. Trimming took off 5 bases at V and 2 bases at J, with 22 bases between the two ends. Germline V CDR1 and CDR2: MGHDK, SYGVNS.

J is TRBJ1-5 and V is TRBV27; D perhaps matches TRBD1 (5 bases). The V gene's germline CDR1 is MNHEY and CDR2 SMNVEV (reference sequence). This CDR3 comprises 13 residues. Trimming cost V 4 bases and J 4 bases, with 8 bases left between them. CDR3 coding DNA: TGTGCCAGCAGTTCGGGGGGGAATCAGCCCCAGCATTTT. This encodes CASSSGGNQPQHF.

The chain uses TRBV6-6 and TRBJ2-5, with 9 positions matching TRBD2. J lost 1 base, V lost 0 bases, and 3 bases had no gene match. This CDR3 has 16 amino acids. Germline-derived CDR1 and CDR2 are MNHNY and SVGAGI (reference sequence). CDR3 in amino acids: CASSYSWRGGQETQYF. In DNA form, the CDR3 reads TGTGCCAGCAGTTACTCGTGGCGGGGGGGCCAAGAGACCCAGTACTTC.

The V call is TRBV30, the J call TRBJ1-5; D is undetermined. CDR3 length equals 13 residues. V was cut by 2 bases and J by 9 bases, with 14 bases left in between. Germline V gene lookup returns CDR1 GTSNPN and CDR2 SVGIG (reference sequence). The CDR3 sequence: CAWSFQGGGPQHF. CDR3 nucleotide sequence: TGTGCCTGGAGTTTCCAAGGCGGCGGGCCCCAGCATTTT.

The J gene is TRBJ2-1, the V gene TRBV27; 8 nucleotides agree with TRBD2. From germline, CDR1 is MNHEY and CDR2 SMNVEV (reference sequence). V was clipped by 4 bases and J by 5 bases; unmatched bases: 16. The length of the CDR3 is 18 residues. CDR3 loop: CASSSLYGLAGFDNEQFF. The CDR3 bases are TGTGCCAGCAGTTCTCTTTACGGGCTAGCGGGCTTCGACAATGAGCAGTTCTTC.

This clone showed up just a few times. The chain recombines TRBV7-2 with TRBJ1-1; 8 nucleotides align to TRBD1. The CDR3 loop spans 14 amino acids. With 5 bases clipped from V and 1 base from J, the junction kept 3 bases outside the gene matches. Germline lookup yields CDR1 SGHTA and CDR2 FQGNSA. CDR3: CASSPTGGNTEAFF. The DNA for the CDR3 is TGTGCCAGCAGCCCCACAGGGGGGAACACTGAAGCTTTCTTT.

This chain uses TRBV5-1 with TRBJ1-2, with D perhaps TRBD1 (6 bases). V was pared by 2 bases and J by 8 bases, with 19 bases between. Germline V gene data show CDR1 as SGHRS and CDR2 as YFSETQ. The CDR3 contains 15 residues. This chain's CDR3 is CASSLSGTSDRGYTF. CDR3 DNA sequence: TGCGCCAGCAGCTTATCCGGGACAAGCGACCGCGGCTACACCTTC.

This clone was counted a single time. The V call is TRBV6-2 or TRBV6-3, the J call TRBJ1-5; no clear D. V was trimmed by 6 bases and J by 0 bases, leaving 9 bases between them. There are 14 residues in the CDR3. CDR1 is MNHEY and CDR2 is SVGEGT in the germline V gene. The CDR3: CASSPTNSNQPQHF. CDR3 in DNA: TGTGCCAGCAGCCCAACAAATAGCAATCAGCCCCAGCATTTT.

J is TRBJ2-1 and V is TRBV7-2; 9 nucleotides align to TRBD2. The length of the CDR3 is 16 residues. Germline lookup yields CDR1 SGHTA and CDR2 FQGNSA. Trimming removed 5 bases from V and 6 bases from J; junction bases left unmatched: 11. CDR3 nucleotides: TGTGCCAGCAGCCCGGGGACTAGCTCCCGGGTCAATGAGCAGTTCTTC. Protein sequence: CASSPGTSSRVNEQFF. Using reference TRBV7-2 and TRBJ2-1 for the parts outside the CDR3, the full variable domain is GAGVSQSPSNKVTEKGKDVELRCDPISGHTALYWYRQSLGQGLEFLIYFQGNSAPDKSGLPSDRFSAERTGGSVSTLTIQRTQQEDSAVYLCASSPGTSSRVNEQFFGPGTRLTVL.

The chain recombines TRBV9 with TRBJ1-6, with D hard to call. The CDR3 is 16 amino acids. Deletions cut 0 bases from V and 0 bases from J, with 7 bases between. Germline CDR1 is SGDLS and CDR2 is YYNGEE. The DNA of the CDR3 is TGTGCCAGCAGCGTAGCTCCTAGCTCCTATAATTCACCCCTCCACTTT. This sequence encodes CASSVAPSSYNSPLHF.

The chain links TRBV12-1 to TRBJ2-1; TRBD2 reflects the table's D call only, with no check against the DNA. TRBV12-1 is classified as a pseudogene. The CDR3 covers 16 residues. This chain's CDR3 is CASSSIQRDSYNEQFF. The CDR3 nucleotides read TGTGCCAGCAGCTCCATTCAGCGGGACTCCTACAATGAGCAGTTCTTC.

The V and J genes are TRBV7-3 and TRBJ1-1; TRBD1 aligns across 7 bases. The CDR3 consists of 15 residues. Germline V CDR1 and CDR2: SGHTA, FQGTGA. V lost 5 bases, J lost 1 base, and 7 bases stayed unmatched. CDR3 protein: CASSPQGLRNTEAFF. For the CDR3, the DNA is TGTGCCAGCAGCCCACAGGGGCTCCGGAACACTGAAGCTTTCTTT.

This chain joins TRBV6-1 and TRBJ2-2, with D uncertain. Germline V lookup: CDR1 MNHNS, CDR2 SASEGT. The V end was cut by 1 base, the J end by 9 bases, with 9 bases between. The CDR3 runs 13 residues. DNA for the CDR3: TGTGCCAGCAGTGAAGACGGTATCCGGGAGCTGTTTTTT. It translates to CASSEDGIRELFF.

The chain uses TRBV28 and TRBJ1-3; 10 positions agree with TRBD1. The CDR3 runs to 15 residues. V was pared by 6 bases and J by 2 bases, with 4 bases of the junction left unmatched. The germline V gene encodes CDR1 MDHEN and CDR2 SYDVKM. CDR3 DNA: TGTGCCAGCAGCCGGGGACAGGGGACTGGAAACACCATATATTTT. Its protein product is CASSRGQGTGNTIYF.

The chain has TRBV7-2 and TRBJ1-5; D might be TRBD1 (5 bases). The CDR3 has 13 amino acids. Trimming left V 2 bases short and J 6 bases short, with 8 bases between. CDR1 is SGHTA, CDR2 FQGNSA, per germline. The CDR3, as DNA: TGTGCCAGCAGCTTAACAAGGGGTCAGCCCCAGCATTTT. As protein: CASSLTRGQPQHF.

This sequence joins TRBV27 and TRBJ1-2; D perhaps matches TRBD1 (5 bases). The CDR3 has 13 amino acids. The ends were cut back, 2 bases at V and 8 bases at J, with 12 bases in the middle. The germline CDR1 and CDR2 sequences are MNHEY and SMNVEV (reference sequence). The CDR3 region has the DNA TGTGCCAGCAGTTTAGGGCAGGGAGGAGGCTACACCTTC. Protein product: CASSLGQGGGYTF.